This TCR beta chain was documented in a study of T cell responses to AZD1222 COVID-19 vaccine. Study-level points and caveats: Spike as a whole was targeted by vaccine-associated CD4 TCRs, dominant at 160-218 and 743-854. The study reported that nearly half of spike-specific TCRs target unmutated variant regions. Two doses of AZD1222 preceded a rise in Spike-specific TCR breadth and depth.

About this clone: Its antigen remains unknown.

The table came from immunoSEQ multiplex PCR; TCRdb's copy has only in-frame clones and leaves some out. The table has about 130,000 clones, over 85% seen once. The CDR3 totals 16 residues. V shed 5 bases and J 7 bases; nucleotides not matched to a gene: 13. Germline V gene lookup returns CDR1 LGHDT and CDR2 YNNKEL (reference sequence). The material was peripheral blood, obtained on day 0 of AZD1222 vaccination. The chain employs TRBV3-1 (or the pseudogene TRBV3-2) and TRBJ2-2; 7 bases are a match to TRBD2. The clonotype was recovered from an adult in good health. The CDR3 protein is CASSGVRLTSFGELFF. Written as DNA, the CDR3 is TGTGCCAGCAGCGGAGTTCGATTGACTAGCTTCGGGGAGCTGTTTTTT.